The clone carrying this TCR beta chain was seen a few times. The data originate from a study of blood T cell repertoires in COVID-19. Overall study context: Sites across the United States, Italy and Spain contributed samples from acute and convalescent COVID-19. T cells, B-cell-depleted T cells, or PBMCs provided the cDNA or gDNA that served as material.

V gave up 4 bases and J gave up 0 bases, with 10 bases separating them. The CDR3 totals 15 residues. Germline CDR1 is SNHLY and CDR2 is FYNNEI. Source study methods: How many nucleated cells were present was estimated from reference gene primer amplification. Profiling relied on immunoSEQ multiplex PCR, and the TCRdb table lists in-frame clones only, not all of them. The V and J calls and clone size come from that table; D and trimming were worked out from the DNA. There are 120,000 or so clones in the sample; about nine tenths occur only once, and about 8% lies in the top ten. The sample comprised peripheral blood. V is TRBV2 and J is TRBJ1-3; D is uncertain. The source is a human donor in a cohort sampled during active COVID-19. This CDR3 is CASSAGGLSGNTIYF. In DNA, the CDR3 is TGTGCCAGCAGTGCGGGTGGTCTCTCTGGAAACACCATATATTTT.